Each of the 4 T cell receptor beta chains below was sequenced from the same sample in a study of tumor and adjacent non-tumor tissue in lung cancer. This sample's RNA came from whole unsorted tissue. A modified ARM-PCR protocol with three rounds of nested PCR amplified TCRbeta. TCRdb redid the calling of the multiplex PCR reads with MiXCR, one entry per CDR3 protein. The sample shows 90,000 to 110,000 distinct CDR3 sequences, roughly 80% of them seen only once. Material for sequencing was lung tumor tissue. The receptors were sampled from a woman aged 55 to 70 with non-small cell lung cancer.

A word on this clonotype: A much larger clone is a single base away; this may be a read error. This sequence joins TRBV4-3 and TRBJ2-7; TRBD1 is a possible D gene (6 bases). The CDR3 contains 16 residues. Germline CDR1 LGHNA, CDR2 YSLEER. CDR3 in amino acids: CASIQEDRAGVHEQYF. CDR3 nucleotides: TGCGCCAGCATCCAAGAAGATAGGGCAGGGGTCCACGAGCAGTACTTC.

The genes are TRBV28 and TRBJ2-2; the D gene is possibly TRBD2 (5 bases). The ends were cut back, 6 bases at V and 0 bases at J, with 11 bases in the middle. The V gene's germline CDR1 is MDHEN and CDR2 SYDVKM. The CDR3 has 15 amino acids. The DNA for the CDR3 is TGTGCCAGCAGAATTAGCGTGACGAACACCGGGGAGCTGTTTTTT. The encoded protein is CASRISVTNTGELFF.

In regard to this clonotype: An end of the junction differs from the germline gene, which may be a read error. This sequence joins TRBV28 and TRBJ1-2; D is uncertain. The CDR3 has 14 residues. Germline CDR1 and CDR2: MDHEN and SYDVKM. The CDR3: CASSFLDRAYGYNF. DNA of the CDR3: TGTGCCAGCAGTTTCTTAGACCGAGCCTATGGCTACAACTTC.

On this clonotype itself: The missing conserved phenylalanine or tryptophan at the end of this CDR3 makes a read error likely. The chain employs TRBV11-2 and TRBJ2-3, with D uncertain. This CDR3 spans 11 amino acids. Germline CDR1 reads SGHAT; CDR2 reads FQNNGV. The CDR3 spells CNSSSTPMQYL. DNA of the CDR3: TGTAACAGCAGTTCTACCCCTATGCAGTATTTA.